This TCR beta chain is from a study of blood T cell repertoires in COVID-19. Study overall: Whether acute or convalescent, the COVID-19 samples came from the United States, Italy and Spain. T cells, B-cell-depleted T cells, or PBMCs provided the cDNA or gDNA that served as material.

This clone was seen a single time. Per the original data handling: Amplification from reference gene primers served as the basis for estimated nucleated cell counts. Profiling relied on immunoSEQ multiplex PCR, and the TCRdb table lists in-frame clones only, not all of them. That table gives V, J and clone size, and the DNA gave D and trimming. The table lists 250,000 to 350,000 clones, around 82% of them singletons. Enrolment of Seattle patients took place during active infection, and they were followed longitudinally. Sequences were obtained from peripheral blood. The receptor's source is a human donor with COVID-19, enrolled during active disease. The donor label of this sample is uncertain.

The CDR3 DNA reads TGTGCCAGTAGTAAGGGGTTAGGACAGAGCAATCAGCCCCAGCATTTT. Its translation is CASSKGLGQSNQPQHF. This rearrangement joins TRBV19 to TRBJ1-5, with D perhaps TRBD1 (6 bases). Germline loops: CDR1 LNHDA, CDR2 SQIVND (reference sequence). This CDR3 spans 16 amino acids. Trimming took 4 bases from V and 1 from J, leaving 14 bases between them.